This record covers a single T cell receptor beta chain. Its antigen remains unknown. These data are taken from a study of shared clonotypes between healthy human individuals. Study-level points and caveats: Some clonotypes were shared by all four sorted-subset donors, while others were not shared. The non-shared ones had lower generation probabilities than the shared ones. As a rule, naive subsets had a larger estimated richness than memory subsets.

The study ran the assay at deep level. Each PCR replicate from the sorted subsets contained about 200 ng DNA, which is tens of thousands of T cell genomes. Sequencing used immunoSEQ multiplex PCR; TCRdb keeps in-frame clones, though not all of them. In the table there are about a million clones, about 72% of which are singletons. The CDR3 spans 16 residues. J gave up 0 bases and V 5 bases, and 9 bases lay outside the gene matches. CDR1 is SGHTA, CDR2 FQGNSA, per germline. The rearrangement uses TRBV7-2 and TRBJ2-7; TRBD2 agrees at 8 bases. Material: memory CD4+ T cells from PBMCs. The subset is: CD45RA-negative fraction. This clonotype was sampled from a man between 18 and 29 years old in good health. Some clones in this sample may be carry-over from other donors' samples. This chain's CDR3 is CASSPLAGTSSYEQYF. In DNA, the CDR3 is TGTGCCAGCAGCCCTCTGGCAGGGACTAGCTCCTACGAGCAGTACTTC. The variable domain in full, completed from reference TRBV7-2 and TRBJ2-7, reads GAGVSQSPSNKVTEKGKDVELRCDPISGHTALYWYRQSLGQGLEFLIYFQGNSAPDKSGLPSDRFSAERTGGSVSTLTIQRTQQEDSAVYLCASSPLAGTSSYEQYFGPGTRLTVT.